These 30 T cell receptor beta chains were sequenced from one sample in a study of beta chain features in type 1 diabetes. Study findings and constraints: TCRB CDR3s from Type 1 diabetes patients were moderately but significantly shorter in all four CD4+ subsets.

Expressed TCRB transcripts were sequenced after all isolated RNA was converted to cDNA. Repertoires were generated with immunoSEQ multiplex PCR, while TCRdb's copy carries only in-frame clones and drops some. The sample yields around 710,000 clones, 9.5% to 15% seen once. These receptors lack a known antigen. Input material: naive CD4+ T cells from blood. Receptors were obtained from a man aged 30 to 45 with type 1 diabetes.

The V gene is TRBV4-2, the J gene TRBJ1-2, with TRBD1 matching over 7 bases. The V gene end was trimmed by 0 bases and the J gene end by 4 bases; junction bases not matched to a gene: 8. The germline V gene has CDR1 LGHNA and CDR2 YNFKEQ. The CDR3 extends over 16 amino acids. The CDR3 loop reads CASSQEQGGFGYGYTF. The CDR3 nucleotides are TGTGCCAGCAGCCAAGAGCAAGGGGGCTTTGGCTATGGCTACACCTTC.

This clone occurred a few times. The V gene is TRBV6-1, the J gene TRBJ1-2, with no clear D. Between the trimmed V and J ends, which lost 0 bases and 1 base, there was a span of 6 bases. This CDR3 has 14 amino acids. CDR1 and CDR2 (germline): MNHNS, SASEGT. The CDR3 DNA reads TGTGCCAGCAGTGAAGCGCGGGGTAACTATGGCTACACCTTC. This codes for CASSEARGNYGYTF.

This clone was detected only a few times. The rearrangement uses TRBV7-2 and TRBJ2-3, with D perhaps matching TRBD1 (6 bases). Germline assignment: CDR1 SGHTA and CDR2 FQGNSA. Trimming removed 3 bases at V and 5 bases at J, with 12 bases between. The CDR3 loop spans 14 amino acids. The chain's CDR3 is CASSFRTGQDTQYF. The CDR3 DNA reads as TGTGCCAGCAGCTTTAGAACAGGGCAAGATACGCAGTATTTT.

The chain combines TRBV25-1 with TRBJ2-7, with D perhaps given as TRBD1 or TRBD2 (5 bases each). Germline assignment: CDR1 MGHDK and CDR2 SYGVNS. The CDR3 spans 16 residues. The V gene lost 3 bases and the J gene lost 1 base, with 16 bases spanning the gap. The CDR3 bases are TGTGCCAGCAGTGAGTCCGGGACCCACGGTTCCTACGAGCAGTACTTC. This gives the protein CASSESGTHGSYEQYF.

There are a few counts of this clone. The chain combines TRBV27 with TRBJ1-2; 7 bases line up with TRBD1. This CDR3 is 16 amino acids long. Germline lookup yields CDR1 MNHEY and CDR2 SMNVEV (reference sequence). Trimming took 5 bases from V and 4 from J; bases not matched to a gene: 13. CDR3 coding DNA: TGTGCCAGCAGTCTCCGACAGGGAGTAGGAGGCTATGGCTACACCTTC. Translated, it gives CASSLRQGVGGYGYTF.

The chain combines TRBV18 with TRBJ2-5; no clear D. The germline CDR1 and CDR2 sequences are KGHSH and LQKENI. The CDR3 runs 15 residues. Trimming shortened V by 1 base and J by 5 bases, and 14 bases separated the two germline ends. The CDR3 loop reads CASSPRNGRGETQYF. The CDR3, as DNA: TGTGCCAGCTCACCACGCAATGGACGTGGGGAGACCCAGTACTTC. The full variable domain, its missing parts supplied by reference TRBV18 and TRBJ2-5, is NAGVMQNPRHLVRRRGQEARLRCSPMKGHSHVYWYRQLPEEGLKFMVYLQKENIIDESGMPKERFSAEFPKEGPSILRIQQVVRGDSAAYFCASSPRNGRGETQYFGPGTRLLVL.

The sample holds a few counts of this clone. The chain couples TRBV5-4 to TRBJ2-2; D uncertain. The CDR3 runs to 15 residues. V lost 3 bases, J lost 4 bases, and 13 bases lay in between. Germline lookup yields CDR1 SGHNT and CDR2 YYREEE (reference sequence). For the CDR3, the DNA is TGTGCCAGCAGCTATGGGATAAAGGGCACCGGGGAGCTGTTTTTT. This encodes CASSYGIKGTGELFF. Supplemented by reference TRBV5-4 and TRBJ2-2, the full variable domain reads ETGVTQSPTHLIKTRGQQVTLRCSSQSGHNTVSWYQQALGQGPQFIFQYYREEENGRGNFPPRFSGLQFPNYSSELNVNALELDDSALYLCASSYGIKGTGELFFGEGSRLTVL.

This clone was found a few times. The chain is built from TRBV9 and TRBJ2-3, with D possibly being TRBD1 or TRBD2 (5 bases each). The ends were cut back, 0 bases at V and 4 bases at J, with 18 bases in the middle. The CDR3 is 17 amino acids. CDR1 is SGDLS, CDR2 YYNGEE, per germline. CDR3 DNA: TGTGCCAGCAGCGTAGAAGCAGGCAGGGTGGAGGCAGATACGCAGTATTTT. Amino acids: CASSVEAGRVEADTQYF.

This chain joins TRBV27 and TRBJ2-3; weak D call: TRBD1 (6 bases). The CDR3 covers 14 residues. Per the germline V gene, CDR1 is MNHEY and CDR2 is SMNVEV (reference sequence). V lost 3 bases, J lost 0 bases, and 7 bases lay in between. DNA of the CDR3: TGTGCCAGCAGTTTGGACAGTAGCACAGATACGCAGTATTTT. The encoded protein is CASSLDSSTDTQYF.

A few counts support this clone. This chain uses TRBV9 with TRBJ2-6; D tentatively fits TRBD1 or TRBD2 (6 bases each). Trimming took 4 bases from V and 1 from J, leaving 12 bases between them. The CDR3 totals 16 residues. From germline, CDR1 is SGDLS and CDR2 YYNGEE. For the CDR3, the DNA is TGTGCCAGCAGCCCTCGAGGGGGGTCTGGGGCCAACGTCCTGACTTTC. Translation gives CASSPRGGSGANVLTF.

The chain carries TRBV6-6 and TRBJ1-5, with unresolved D. CDR3 size: 15 residues. The germline V and J ends were trimmed by 4 bases and 2 bases, with 12 bases remaining between them. Germline V gene lookup returns CDR1 MNHNY and CDR2 SVGAGI (reference sequence). The CDR3 here is CASSSVSGGNQPQHF. The DNA of the CDR3 is TGTGCCAGCAGTTCGGTCTCCGGCGGCAATCAGCCCCAGCATTTT.

The sample holds one count of this clone. This chain uses TRBV7-8 with TRBJ2-7; 9 bases are shared with TRBD1. Per the germline V gene, CDR1 is SGHVS and CDR2 is FQNEAQ. The CDR3 spans 16 residues. After removal of 2 bases from V and 4 bases from J, the junction contained 9 bases not matched to a gene. CDR3 nucleotides: TGTGCCAGCAGCTTATCCAACAGGGGGCTGTGGTACGAGCAGTACTTC. It specifies CASSLSNRGLWYEQYF.

This clone was seen only a few times. The V call is TRBV19, the J call TRBJ2-7, with 9 bases fitting TRBD1. This CDR3 contains 14 residues. Trimming took 3 bases from V and 3 from J; bases not matched to a gene: 3. Germline lookup yields CDR1 LNHDA and CDR2 SQIVND (reference sequence). CDR3 in DNA: TGTGCCAGTAGTATGGGACAGGGCGACTACGAGCAGTACTTC. This sequence encodes CASSMGQGDYEQYF.

V is TRBV6-1 and J is TRBJ1-2; 7 bases agree with TRBD1. V trimming: 2 bases; J trimming: 4 bases; junction bases outside the gene matches: 13. This CDR3 is built from 17 residues. CDR1 is MNHNS and CDR2 is SASEGT in the germline V gene. DNA of the CDR3: TGTGCCAGCAGTGAAACCGGGACAGCAGGGTTTCTCTATGGCTACACCTTC. Translated: CASSETGTAGFLYGYTF.

The chain has TRBV6-1 and TRBJ1-5, with D perhaps matching TRBD1 (5 bases). CDR1 is MNHNS and CDR2 is SASEGT in the germline V gene. V was clipped by 2 bases and J by 0 bases, with 11 bases between them. The CDR3 totals 16 residues. This CDR3 is CASSELGQVSNQPQHF. Written as DNA, the CDR3 is TGTGCCAGCAGTGAACTGGGGCAGGTTAGCAATCAGCCCCAGCATTTT.

This rearrangement joins TRBV27 to TRBJ2-1; the D gene is possibly TRBD1 (6 bases). Germline loops: CDR1 MNHEY, CDR2 SMNVEV (reference sequence). The CDR3 is made up of 16 amino acids. Trimming removed 1 base from V and 0 bases from J, with 10 bases in between. The CDR3 loop reads CASSLFTGSSYNEQFF. The CDR3 DNA is TGTGCCAGCAGTTTATTTACAGGGAGCTCCTACAATGAGCAGTTCTTC.

The V call is TRBV11-2, the J call TRBJ2-2; 8 bases agree with TRBD2. The CDR3 has 16 residues. Trimming cost V 7 bases and J 4 bases; bases outside gene matches: 11. From germline, CDR1 is SGHAT and CDR2 FQNNGV. This CDR3 reads CASNVVGGATTGELFF. CDR3 sequence (DNA): TGTGCCAGCAACGTCGTCGGGGGGGCAACCACCGGGGAGCTGTTTTTT.

The V and J genes are TRBV7-2 and TRBJ1-1; the D gene is possibly TRBD1 (5 bases). Between the trimmed V and J ends, which lost 8 bases and 9 bases, there was a span of 19 bases. CDR3 size: 13 residues. Germline-derived CDR1 and CDR2 are SGHTA and FQGNSA. This CDR3 reads CASGRDLTAQAFF. The CDR3 DNA reads as TGTGCCAGCGGCCGGGATCTGACAGCCCAAGCTTTCTTT.

This clone was seen only a few times. V is TRBV7-2 and J is TRBJ2-3, with 9 nucleotides matching TRBD2. The CDR3 covers 15 residues. V lost 4 bases to trimming and J lost 3 bases; unmatched junction nucleotides: 5. Germline values: CDR1 SGHTA, CDR2 FQGNSA. The CDR3 DNA reads as TGTGCCAGCAGCTCCAGCGGGGGGAAGACAGATACGCAGTATTTT. This gives the protein CASSSSGGKTDTQYF.

This chain uses TRBV19 with TRBJ1-2; TRBD1 might be the D (5 bases). The germline CDR1 and CDR2 sequences are LNHDA and SQIVND (reference sequence). The CDR3 has 16 residues. Trimming removed 5 bases at V and 4 bases at J, with 20 bases between. The CDR3 protein is CASSWDSSGTSYGYTF. CDR3 DNA: TGTGCCAGTAGTTGGGATTCGTCCGGGACCTCCTATGGCTACACCTTC. The full variable domain, in which reference TRBV19 and TRBJ1-2 provide the parts outside the CDR3, is DGGITQSPKYLFRKEGQNVTLSCEQNLNHDAMYWYRQDPGQGLRLIYYSQIVNDFQKGDIAEGYSVSREKKESFPLTVTSAQKNPTAFYLCASSWDSSGTSYGYTFGSGTRLTVV.

J is TRBJ2-5 and V is TRBV10-3; no definite D call. Trimming pared 10 bases from V and 2 bases from J, leaving 14 bases between. The CDR3 runs 13 residues. Per the germline V gene, CDR1 is ENHRY and CDR2 is SYGVKD. In DNA form, the CDR3 reads TGTGCCACCCTCCCGGACCCGCAAGAGACCCAGTACTTC. Translated, it gives CATLPDPQETQYF.

CDR3 protein: CASSRDSINTGELFF. The CDR3 coding sequence is TGTGCCAGCAGCCGGGACAGCATTAACACCGGGGAGCTGTTTTTT. This rearrangement joins TRBV6-5 to TRBJ2-2, with 7 bases aligning to TRBD1. The CDR3 is 15 residues long. The germline gives CDR1 MNHEY, CDR2 SVGAGI. V was pared by 6 bases and J by 2 bases, with 6 bases of the junction left unmatched.

The chain is built from TRBV7-2 and TRBJ2-7; D possibly corresponds to TRBD2 (6 bases). Germline V CDR1 and CDR2: SGHTA, FQGNSA. Trimming cost V 4 bases and J 3 bases, with 16 bases left between them. This CDR3 region has 15 residues. CDR3 DNA sequence: TGTGCCAGCAGCTCTCGCCCCGACGGGAGCTACGAGCAGTACTTC. Translating it yields CASSSRPDGSYEQYF.

The chain uses TRBV29-1 and TRBJ2-2; 8 bases fit TRBD1. Trimming removed 6 bases from V and 4 bases from J; junction bases left unmatched: 10. The CDR3 totals 15 residues. Germline CDR1 is SQVTM and CDR2 is ANQGSEA. The CDR3 here is CSVARTGLLTGELFF. CDR3 DNA: TGCAGCGTCGCCAGGACAGGGCTCCTCACCGGGGAGCTGTTTTTT.

The genes are TRBV30 and TRBJ2-4, with 7 bases matching TRBD2. The CDR3 is 17 amino acids. J lost 0 bases, V lost 5 bases, and 13 bases had no gene match. The germline CDR1 and CDR2 sequences are GTSNPN and SVGIG (reference sequence). CDR3 nucleotide sequence: TGTGCCTGGTCGACCAGGGAGGGGATTATAGCCAAAAACATTCAGTACTTC. Protein product: CAWSTREGIIAKNIQYF.

This clone has just a few counts. This rearrangement joins TRBV6-5 to TRBJ2-7; TRBD1 matches 9 bases. Per germline, CDR1 MNHEY and CDR2 SVGAGI. The CDR3 is made up of 14 amino acids. V shed 4 bases and J 7 bases; nucleotides not matched to a gene: 8. The CDR3 DNA sequence: TGTGCCAGCAGTTGGGAACAGGGGGCACGGGAGCAGTACTTC. This translates into CASSWEQGAREQYF.

This clone has just a few counts. The V and J genes are TRBV6-5 and TRBJ2-1; the match to TRBD2 covers 9 bases. CDR1 is MNHEY, CDR2 SVGAGI, per germline. This CDR3 comprises 16 residues. V shed 4 bases, J shed 4 bases, and the junction held 8 bases outside the gene matches. The CDR3 region is CASSLAGDLPYNEQFF. CDR3 DNA sequence: TGTGCCAGCAGTTTAGCGGGGGACCTTCCGTACAATGAGCAGTTCTTC.

This clone was detected only a few times. Other DNA variants within this sample encode the same CDR3. J is TRBJ2-1 and V is TRBV4-3, with D possibly TRBD2 on 6 matching bases. Germline CDR1 reads LGHNA; CDR2 reads YSLEER. This CDR3 contains 14 residues. Between the trimmed V and J ends, which lost 3 bases and 4 bases, there was a span of 10 bases. CDR3 sequence: CASSQGGPYNEQFF. CDR3 nucleotide sequence: TGCGCCAGCAGCCAGGGGGGACCTTACAATGAGCAGTTCTTC.

This clone was found a few times. The chain carries TRBV5-6 and TRBJ2-2; 8 bases line up with TRBD1. The ends lost 3 bases at V and 2 bases at J; junction bases unmatched: 9. Germline V gene lookup returns CDR1 SGHDT and CDR2 YYEEEE. The CDR3 runs 17 residues. CDR3 in amino acids: CASSWVDRVINTGELFF. DNA for the CDR3: TGTGCCAGCAGCTGGGTGGACAGGGTGATTAACACCGGGGAGCTGTTTTTT.

This clone was seen a few times. The chain recombines TRBV6-1 with TRBJ2-3; 10 bases match TRBD1. There are 14 residues in the CDR3. Germline V gene lookup returns CDR1 MNHNS and CDR2 SASEGT. With 5 bases clipped from V and 5 bases from J, the junction kept 4 bases outside the gene matches. The DNA for the CDR3 is TGTGCCAGCAGTAGCGGACAGGGGGAAGATACGCAGTATTTT. It codes for CASSSGQGEDTQYF.